The T cell receptor (beta chain) described here comes from a study of T cells expressing NK-cell markers. In generating TCR beta cDNA, 5'RACE template switching with UMIs was used. TCRdb re-called the 5' RACE reads, yielding one record per CDR3 amino acid sequence without DNA. This sample's clone table lists about 260,000 distinct CDR3 sequences. The germline CDR1 and CDR2 sequences are SQVTM and ANQGSEA. The CDR3 extends over 11 amino acids. The sequence came from a woman between 18 and 70 years old in good health. The V call is TRBV29-1, the J call TRBJ2-7; without DNA, the TCRdb call of TRBD1 cannot be checked. The sample taken for sequencing was blood T cells: a sorted CD56 or NKG2C T cell subset, CD4+ or CD8+ T cells, or bulk PBMC T cells (not recorded which). CDR3 amino acids: CSVGQNYEQYF.